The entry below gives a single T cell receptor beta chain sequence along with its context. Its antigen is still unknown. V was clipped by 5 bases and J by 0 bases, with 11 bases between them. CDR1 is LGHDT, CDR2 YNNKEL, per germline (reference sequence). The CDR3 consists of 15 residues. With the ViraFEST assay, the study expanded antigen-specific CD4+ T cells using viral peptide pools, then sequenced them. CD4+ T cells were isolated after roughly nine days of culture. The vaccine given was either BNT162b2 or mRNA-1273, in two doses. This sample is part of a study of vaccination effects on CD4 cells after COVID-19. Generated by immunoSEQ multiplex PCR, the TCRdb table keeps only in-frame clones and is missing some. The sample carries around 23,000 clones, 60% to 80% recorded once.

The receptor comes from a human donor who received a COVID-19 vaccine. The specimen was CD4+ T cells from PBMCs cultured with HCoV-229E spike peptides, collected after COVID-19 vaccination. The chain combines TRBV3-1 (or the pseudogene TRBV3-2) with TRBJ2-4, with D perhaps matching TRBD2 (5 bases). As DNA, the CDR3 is TGTGCCAGCAGCGGACTCGGACTAGCCAAAAACATTCAGTACTTC. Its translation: CASSGLGLAKNIQYF.